There are many counts of the clone carrying this T cell receptor beta chain. Each CDR3 protein is one row after TCRdb ran MiXCR on the PCR reads. The sample shows under 8,500 distinct CDR3 sequences, around 16% of them seen only once. These data come from a study of tumor-infiltrating lymphocytes in oesophageal squamous cell carcinoma. The clonotype originates from a male donor with esophageal squamous cell carcinoma. Sequencing was done on a sample of blood.

The CDR3 is CASSLAGQGHYGYTF. The CDR3 DNA follows: TGTGCCAGCAGCTTAGCGGGCCAGGGTCACTATGGCTACACCTTC. The chain joins TRBV11-3 to TRBJ1-2; tentative D call: TRBD1 (5 bases). The CDR3 length is 15 residues. CDR1 SGHNT and CDR2 YENEEA come from the germline V gene. Trimming shortened V by 1 base and J by 3 bases, and 12 bases separated the two germline ends.